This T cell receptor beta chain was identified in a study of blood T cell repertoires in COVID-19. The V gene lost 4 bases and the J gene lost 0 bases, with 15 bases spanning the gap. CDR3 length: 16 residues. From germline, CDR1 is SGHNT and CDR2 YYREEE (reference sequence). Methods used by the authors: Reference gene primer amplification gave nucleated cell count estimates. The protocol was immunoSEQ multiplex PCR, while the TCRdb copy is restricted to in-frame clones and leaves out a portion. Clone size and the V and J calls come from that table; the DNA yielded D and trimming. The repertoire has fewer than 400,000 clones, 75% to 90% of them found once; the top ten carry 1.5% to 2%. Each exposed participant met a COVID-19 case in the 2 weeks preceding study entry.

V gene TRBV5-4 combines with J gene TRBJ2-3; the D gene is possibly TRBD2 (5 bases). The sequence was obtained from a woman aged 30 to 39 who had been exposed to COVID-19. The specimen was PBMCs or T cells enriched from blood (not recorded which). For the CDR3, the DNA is TGTGCCAGCAGCGCGGGCCAGGCCATTAGCACAGATACGCAGTATTTT. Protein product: CASSAGQAISTDTQYF.